The T cell receptor beta chain under discussion was sequenced for a study of CXCR3-negative and CXCR3-positive naive CD8 T cells. The germline CDR1 and CDR2 sequences are SEHNR and FQNEAQ (reference sequence). The CDR3 sequence is 15 residues long. Study conclusions and caveats: Naive CXCR3-negative and CXCR3-positive cells had similar TRBV-TRBJ usage; memory differed. Diversity was high in both naive subsets and much lower in memory cells.

Remarks on this clonotype: Antigen: not known.

Preparation of TRB cDNA libraries relied on 5' RACE carrying UMI labels. TCRdb re-called the 5' RACE reads and gives one entry per CDR3 protein, without DNA. This repertoire includes about 41,000 distinct CDR3 sequences. This TCR derives from a human donor in good health. Some clones in this sample may be carry-over from other donors' samples. Sequencing was done on a sample of naive CXCR3- CD8+ T cells from blood. Subset here: CD45RO-CCR7+CD27+CD95- naive CD8+ T cells lacking CXCR3 (TNR3-). V and J are TRBV7-9 and TRBJ2-1. The CDR3 loop reads CASSLALATDNEQFF.